A few counts support the clone carrying this T cell receptor beta chain. This record belongs to a study of blood T cell repertoires in COVID-19. In the authors' workflow: Researchers report that nucleated cell counts were estimated from reference gene primer amplification. Clones were read by immunoSEQ multiplex PCR, and TCRdb kept only the in-frame ones, dropping some. Clonal size and the V and J genes are those of that table, whereas D and trimming came from the DNA. The data show around 170,000 clones, with about 81% seen just once and over 9.5% held by the top ten. Trimming shortened V by 4 bases and J by 7 bases, and 14 bases separated the two germline ends. The V gene's germline CDR1 is SGHRS and CDR2 YFSETQ. This CDR3 is built from 14 residues.

The rearrangement joins TRBV5-1 to TRBJ1-4, with D tentatively TRBD1 (6 bases). This TCR derives from a woman of 80 years or more with COVID-19, enrolled during active disease. What was sequenced was peripheral blood. The CDR3 protein is CASSLAGASEKLFF. The CDR3, as DNA: TGCGCCAGCAGCCTAGCGGGGGCGAGTGAAAAACTGTTTTTT.